The clone carrying this T cell receptor beta chain was seen many times. This sample is part of a study of metastatic and nonmetastatic thyroid tumors. Across the whole study: Where malignant and benign thyroid patients were concerned, repertoires were compared across blood and tumor or nodule tissue.

The V gene's germline CDR1 is WSHSY and CDR2 SAAADI. The length of the CDR3 is 14 residues. V was pared by 8 bases and J by 7 bases, with 9 bases of the junction left unmatched. There were no patients who had received any treatment before thyroid surgery. In the original processing: Using the CDR3 differences seen across clinicopathological groups, the authors built a distant-metastasis classifier for papillary thyroid cancer, which was meant to discriminate distant-metastatic patients. Using MiXCR, TCRdb re-called clones from the PCR reads. These V and J calls rely on TCRdb rather than the paper's analysis. The sample lists some 54,000 clones; under 20% were seen once.

This chain uses TRBV10-2 with TRBJ2-1; 9 bases map to TRBD2. Material for sequencing was blood. This sequence originates from a female donor with papillary thyroid cancer or a benign thyroid nodule (not recorded which). Some clones in this sample may be carry-over from other donors' samples. The CDR3 DNA reads as TGCGCCAGCTTAAGTAGCGGGAGAGGTAATGAGCAGTTCTTC. Translated, it gives CASLSSGRGNEQFF.